The clone carrying this T cell receptor beta chain was counted many times. The data are from a study of neurological immune-mediated disorders. A total of 2 million PBMCs stored at -80 degrees C provided the unsorted libraries. TCRdb ran MiXCR on the 5' RACE reads and lists one entry per CDR3 protein. The data contain under 20,000 distinct CDR3 sequences, 27% of them singletons. The CDR3 is 18 residues long. V lost 1 base, J lost 1 base, and 19 bases lay in between. This clonotype was sampled from a man in his forties or fifties with HTLV-1-associated myelopathy (HAM/TSP). The material sequenced was PBMCs. J is TRBJ1-1 and V is TRBV12-3 or TRBV12-4, with unresolved D. In DNA, the CDR3 is TGTGCCAGCAGTTTAGGGGTCCGACCGGGCGGTAGGAACACTGAAGCTTTCTTT. Protein: CASSLGVRPGGRNTEAFF.